The 29 T cell receptor beta chains in this list originate from one sample, sequenced in a study of blood T cell repertoires in COVID-19. Sequencing used immunoSEQ multiplex PCR; TCRdb keeps in-frame clones, though not all of them. The data show hundreds of thousands of clones, roughly 89% seen once. The specimen sequenced was PBMCs or T cells enriched from blood (not recorded which). The receptors come from a woman aged 30 to 39 who had recovered from COVID-19.

The rearrangement uses TRBV19 and TRBJ2-1; 9 positions agree with TRBD1. Trimming cost V 6 bases and J 6 bases; bases outside gene matches: 9. The CDR3 covers 15 residues. Germline CDR1 is LNHDA and CDR2 is SQIVND (reference sequence). CDR3 bases: TGTGCCAGTAGGGCCGGGACAGGGCATAGCAATGAGCAGTTCTTC. Protein sequence: CASRAGTGHSNEQFF.

This clone was found a few times. J is TRBJ1-4 and V is TRBV6-1; the match to TRBD1 covers 8 bases. CDR1 and CDR2 from the germline V gene are MNHNS and SASEGT. This CDR3 spans 15 amino acids. V was pared by 2 bases and J by 8 bases, with 7 bases of the junction left unmatched. The CDR3 protein is CASSEITGGYEKLFF. CDR3 DNA sequence: TGTGCCAGCAGTGAAATCACAGGGGGATACGAAAAACTGTTTTTT.

The chain joins TRBV4-1 to TRBJ1-5; TRBD1 matches at 7 bases. Germline-derived CDR1 and CDR2 are MGHRA and YSYEKL. The CDR3 length is 15 residues. V trimming: 1 base; J trimming: 1 base; junction bases outside the gene matches: 1. CDR3 sequence (DNA): TGCGCCAGCAGCCAAGGACAGGGAAGCAATCAGCCCCAGCATTTT. Protein product: CASSQGQGSNQPQHF.

This chain connects TRBV11-2 to TRBJ2-2, with TRBD2 identical over 7 bases. The germline CDR1 and CDR2 sequences are SGHAT and FQNNGV. The length of the CDR3 is 18 residues. V lost 1 base, J lost 4 bases, and 12 bases stayed unmatched. CDR3 in amino acids: CASSLGGLAGVGTGELFF. Written as DNA, the CDR3 is TGTGCCAGCAGCTTAGGGGGACTCGCGGGAGTGGGCACCGGGGAGCTGTTTTTT. Together with reference TRBV11-2 and TRBJ2-2, the CDR3 gives the full variable domain: EAGVAQSPRYKIIEKRQSVAFWCNPISGHATLYWYQQILGQGPKLLIQFQNNGVVDDSQLPKDRFSAERLKGVDSTLKIQPAKLEDSAVYLCASSLGGLAGVGTGELFFGEGSRLTVL.

The chain carries TRBV5-3 and TRBJ1-4; TRBD1 aligns across 9 bases. TRBV5-3 is treated as an ORF (open reading frame) with a function not yet certain. V lost 4 bases to trimming and J lost 10 bases; unmatched junction nucleotides: 8. The CDR3 totals 14 residues. The CDR3 DNA sequence: TGTGCCAGAAGCCCCAGACAGGGGGACGGAAAACTGTTTTTT. This translates into CARSPRQGDGKLFF.

V and J are TRBV4-1 and TRBJ1-1, with D tentatively TRBD1 (6 bases). Germline CDR1 and CDR2: MGHRA and YSYEKL. Trimming removed 4 bases from V and 1 base from J, with 13 bases in between. This CDR3 is 15 amino acids long. The CDR3 region is CASSRGMDRNTEAFF. The CDR3 bases are TGCGCCAGCAGCCGGGGGATGGACAGGAACACTGAAGCTTTCTTT.

The rearrangement uses TRBV6-1 and TRBJ1-3; D remains ambiguous. Germline CDR1 reads MNHNS; CDR2 reads SASEGT. The V gene lost 0 bases and the J gene lost 0 bases, with 15 bases spanning the gap. This CDR3 comprises 18 residues. This chain's CDR3 is CASSEALPAQISGNTIYF. The CDR3 DNA is TGTGCCAGCAGTGAAGCGCTTCCTGCACAAATCTCTGGAAACACCATATATTTT.

V is TRBV2 and J is TRBJ1-4; the D gene is possibly TRBD1 (6 bases). Trimming stripped 2 bases from V and 2 bases from J, with 15 bases between. The CDR3 runs to 17 residues. Germline V lookup: CDR1 SNHLY, CDR2 FYNNEI. CDR3 residues: CASSELTGRATNEKLFF. The CDR3 DNA follows: TGTGCCAGCAGTGAACTCACAGGGAGGGCGACTAATGAAAAACTGTTTTTT. The full variable domain, its missing parts supplied by reference TRBV2 and TRBJ1-4, is EPEVTQTPSHQVTQMGQEVILRCVPISNHLYFYWYRQILGQKVEFLVSFYNNEISEKSEIFDDQFSVERPDGSNFTLKIRSTKLEDSAMYFCASSELTGRATNEKLFFGSGTQLSVL.

CDR3: CARGSTSGRWGEQFF. As DNA, the CDR3 is TGTGCCAGGGGCTCTACTAGCGGGAGATGGGGTGAGCAGTTCTTC. This chain connects TRBV2 to TRBJ2-1; 11 bases line up with TRBD2. With 9 bases clipped from V and 9 bases from J, the junction kept 13 bases outside the gene matches. The germline V gene has CDR1 SNHLY and CDR2 FYNNEI. The CDR3 extends over 15 amino acids.

This chain joins TRBV19 and TRBJ1-3, with 10 positions matching TRBD1. CDR3 length: 16 amino acids. Germline V gene sequence: CDR1 LNHDA, CDR2 SQIVND (reference sequence). V trimming: 4 bases; J trimming: 2 bases; junction bases outside the gene matches: 5. CDR3 nucleotides: TGTGCCAGTAGTACCACCGGGACAGGGGCTGGAAACACCATATATTTT. Translation: CASSTTGTGAGNTIYF.

The chain is built from TRBV15 and TRBJ2-7; D may be TRBD2 (5 bases). V was pared by 5 bases and J by 5 bases, with 16 bases between. The CDR3 is 14 amino acids. Germline lookup yields CDR1 LNHNV and CDR2 YYDKDF (reference sequence). CDR3 DNA: TGTGCCACCAGCCCATGGAGGTCTGGCGACGAGCAGTACTTC. It yields the protein CATSPWRSGDEQYF.

This clone was detected only once. The rearrangement links TRBV19 to TRBJ1-5; D gene unclear. The CDR3 length is 16 residues. V was clipped by 7 bases and J by 0 bases, with 16 bases between them. Germline V lookup: CDR1 LNHDA, CDR2 SQIVND (reference sequence). The CDR3 is CASTPWVHYSNQPQHF. CDR3 nucleotides: TGTGCCAGTACCCCCTGGGTACACTATAGCAATCAGCCCCAGCATTTT.

The V call is TRBV5-1, the J call TRBJ2-7; D is perhaps TRBD2 (5 bases). The CDR3 sequence is 16 residues long. The V end lost 0 bases, the J end lost 1 base, and 14 bases lay between the germline ends. Germline V CDR1 and CDR2: SGHRS, YFSETQ. The CDR3 DNA reads TGCGCCAGCAGCTTGGCCACGAGGGTTTCGTCCTACGAGCAGTACTTC. It is translated as CASSLATRVSSYEQYF.

The chain couples TRBV28 to TRBJ1-5, with 7 bases lining up with TRBD1. V trimming: 6 bases; J trimming: 7 bases; junction bases outside the gene matches: 24. The CDR3 spans 19 residues. CDR1 is MDHEN and CDR2 is SYDVKM in the germline V gene. The CDR3 nucleotides read TGTGCCAGCAGGAAGGACAGGCTGCTTTTACTTACCCACCACCAGCCCCAGCATTTT. Protein: CASRKDRLLLLTHHQPQHF.

This chain uses TRBV7-2 with TRBJ1-2; a possible D gene is TRBD1 (5 bases). The CDR3 has 14 amino acids. Trimming stripped 5 bases from V and 4 bases from J, with 14 bases between. CDR1 is SGHTA and CDR2 is FQGNSA in the germline V gene. The CDR3 sequence: CASSKPGKSYGYTF. The CDR3, as DNA: TGTGCCAGCAGCAAACCAGGGAAAAGCTATGGCTACACCTTC.

The chain uses TRBV29-1 and TRBJ1-4, with 8 positions matching TRBD1. V lost 5 bases, J lost 6 bases, and 17 bases stayed unmatched. There are 17 residues in the CDR3. Germline V gene sequence: CDR1 SQVTM, CDR2 ANQGSEA. CDR3 coding DNA: TGCAGCGTTAAGCGGACAGGGAATGTTTGGAGCGATGAAAAACTGTTTTTT. It specifies CSVKRTGNVWSDEKLFF. Full variable domain (missing parts from reference TRBV29-1 and TRBJ1-4): SAVISQKPSRDICQRGTSLTIQCQVDSQVTMMFWYRQQPGQSLTLIATANQGSEATYESGFVIDKFPISRPNLTFSTLTVSNMSPEDSSIYLCSVKRTGNVWSDEKLFFGSGTQLSVL.

The chain links TRBV9 to TRBJ2-5; TRBD2 agrees at 9 bases. The V gene end was trimmed by 6 bases and the J gene end by 1 base; junction bases not matched to a gene: 10. The CDR3 has 16 residues. The germline V gene has CDR1 SGDLS and CDR2 YYNGEE. The chain's CDR3 is CASNPGTSRPQETQYF. The CDR3 coding sequence is TGTGCCAGCAACCCCGGGACTAGCCGACCCCAAGAGACCCAGTACTTC.

The chain links TRBV28 to TRBJ1-2; D perhaps matches TRBD1 (6 bases). Germline V gives CDR1 MDHEN, CDR2 SYDVKM. Trimming left V 5 bases short and J 4 bases short, with 8 bases between. The CDR3 contains 12 residues. The CDR3 DNA reads as TGTGCCAGCAGTCCAGGGGCCTATGGCTACACCTTC. This codes for CASSPGAYGYTF.

This clone was recorded a few times. J is TRBJ2-6 and V is TRBV7-9; a possible D gene is TRBD1 (5 bases). Per the germline V gene, CDR1 is SEHNR and CDR2 is FQNEAQ (reference sequence). Deletions cut 1 base from V and 1 base from J, with 14 bases between. The CDR3 is made up of 18 amino acids. The DNA of the CDR3 is TGTGCCAGCAGCTTAGATGGCAGGGTATGGTCTGGGGCCAACGTCCTGACTTTC. It encodes CASSLDGRVWSGANVLTF. Full variable domain (missing parts from reference TRBV7-9 and TRBJ2-6): DTGVSQNPRHKITKRGQNVTFRCDPISEHNRLYWYRQTLGQGPEFLTYFQNEAQLEKSRLLSDRFSAERPKGSFSTLEIQRTEQGDSAMYLCASSLDGRVWSGANVLTFGAGSRLTVL.

This chain links TRBV27 with TRBJ1-1; D gene uncertain. Trimming left V 5 bases short and J 3 bases short, with 13 bases between. This CDR3 region has 14 residues. In germline, CDR1 is MNHEY, CDR2 SMNVEV (reference sequence). The CDR3 is CASSRSLGDTEAFF. CDR3 in DNA: TGTGCCAGCAGTCGCAGTCTCGGGGACACTGAAGCTTTCTTT.

The chain has TRBV7-2 and TRBJ2-7, with D tentatively TRBD2 (6 bases). Germline V gives CDR1 SGHTA, CDR2 FQGNSA. Trimming removed 1 base from V and 3 bases from J, with 13 bases in between. The length of the CDR3 is 15 residues. CDR3 protein: CASSLVVAEHYEQYF. CDR3 nucleotide sequence: TGTGCCAGCAGCTTAGTAGTAGCGGAACACTACGAGCAGTACTTC. Full variable domain (remainder filled in from reference TRBV7-2 and TRBJ2-7): GAGVSQSPSNKVTEKGKDVELRCDPISGHTALYWYRQSLGQGLEFLIYFQGNSAPDKSGLPSDRFSAERTGGSVSTLTIQRTQQEDSAVYLCASSLVVAEHYEQYFGPGTRLTVT.

The chain couples TRBV7-2 to TRBJ2-7; D uncertain. The V gene's germline CDR1 is SGHTA and CDR2 FQGNSA. Trimming removed 4 bases at V and 2 bases at J, with 15 bases between. This CDR3 comprises 15 residues. CDR3 region: CASSSPAYGAYEQYF. The CDR3 bases are TGTGCCAGCAGCTCCCCGGCGTACGGAGCCTACGAGCAGTACTTC.

The chain links TRBV18 to TRBJ1-2; maybe TRBD1 (6 bases). Trimming took off 0 bases at V and 7 bases at J, with 15 bases between the two ends. CDR3 length: 15 residues. Germline-derived CDR1 and CDR2 are KGHSH and LQKENI. The CDR3 nucleotides read TGTGCCAGCTCACCACCAGCAGGGGAAGGAGGTGGCTACACCTTC. Amino acid sequence: CASSPPAGEGGGYTF.

This sequence joins TRBV18 and TRBJ1-2, with TRBD1 identical over 7 bases. J gave up 4 bases and V 2 bases, and 4 bases lay outside the gene matches. The germline V gene has CDR1 KGHSH and CDR2 LQKENI. CDR3 length: 14 residues. This chain's CDR3 is CASSPDRVLYGYTF. Written as DNA, the CDR3 is TGTGCCAGCTCACCAGACAGGGTACTCTATGGCTACACCTTC.

V gene TRBV7-6 combines with J gene TRBJ2-1; 7 bases align to TRBD2. Per the germline V gene, CDR1 is SGHVS and CDR2 is FNYEAQ. The CDR3 extends over 15 amino acids. J gave up 0 bases and V 5 bases, and 4 bases lay outside the gene matches. The CDR3 DNA is TGTGCCAGCAGCCCGCTAGCGGACTCCTACAATGAGCAGTTCTTC. Translating it yields CASSPLADSYNEQFF.

The V and J genes are TRBV6-5 and TRBJ2-3; TRBD1 might be the D (6 bases). From germline, CDR1 is MNHEY and CDR2 SVGAGI. Trimming shortened V by 7 bases and J by 0 bases, and 11 bases separated the two germline ends. This CDR3 has 14 amino acids. The CDR3 region is CASKQGTSTDTQYF. CDR3 DNA: TGTGCCAGCAAACAGGGCACCAGCACAGATACGCAGTATTTT.

The V gene is TRBV6-5, the J gene TRBJ2-7; TRBD1 agrees at 7 bases. This CDR3 contains 15 residues. V lost 7 bases and J lost 1; bases outside the gene matches: 10. Germline V CDR1 and CDR2: MNHEY, SVGAGI. As DNA, the CDR3 is TGTGCCAGCACCCTAGCCCGGGACAGATCCTACGAGCAGTACTTC. Protein product: CASTLARDRSYEQYF.

This chain links TRBV23-1 with TRBJ1-2; a weak D match, TRBD1 (5 bases). TRBV23-1 is labeled an ORF, and its function is uncertain. The CDR3 length is 17 residues. Trimming removed 2 bases at V and 7 bases at J, with 23 bases between. CDR3 DNA: TGCGCCAGCAGTCAAACCCTTTTTCCAGGCGTAAGGGGTGGCTACACCTTC. Translation gives CASSQTLFPGVRGGYTF.

The chain links TRBV7-9 to TRBJ1-2; 12 bases line up with TRBD1. The CDR3 has 15 residues. V was pared by 5 bases and J by 4 bases, with 5 bases of the junction left unmatched. Germline CDR1 SEHNR, CDR2 FQNEAQ (reference sequence). Here the CDR3 DNA reads TGTGCCAGCAGCCCAGGGACAGGGGGCAGCTATGGCTACACCTTC. This gives the protein CASSPGTGGSYGYTF. Full variable domain (outside the CDR3, taken from reference TRBV7-9 and TRBJ1-2): DTGVSQNPRHKITKRGQNVTFRCDPISEHNRLYWYRQTLGQGPEFLTYFQNEAQLEKSRLLSDRFSAERPKGSFSTLEIQRTEQGDSAMYLCASSPGTGGSYGYTFGSGTRLTVV.